This T cell receptor beta chain is drawn from a study of beta chain features in type 1 diabetes. Study-wide results and caveats: Across all four CD4+ subsets, people with type 1 diabetes showed modestly shorter TCRB CDR3s. The study found fewer insertions and more deletions at VDJ junctions in type 1 diabetes patients.

A remark on this clone: Its target is not known.

Germline V lookup: CDR1 SGHTA, CDR2 FQGNSA. The CDR3 runs 14 residues. The V end lost 4 bases, the J end lost 5 bases, and 12 bases lay between the germline ends. The investigators reverse transcribed all of the isolated RNA, so they sequenced expressed TCRB transcripts. TCRdb keeps only in-frame clones here, not all; method: immunoSEQ multiplex PCR. The sample records under 400,000 clones, around 12% being singletons. Via the markers CD45RO/CCR7/CD25/CD127/CD95/CD27, stem cell-like memory, regulatory, central memory and naive CD4+ cells were sorted. This sequence originates from a man between 18 and 35 years old in good health. What was sequenced was naive CD4+ T cells from blood. This chain connects TRBV7-2 to TRBJ1-5; possible D gene TRBD1, 5 bases. The CDR3 DNA sequence: TGTGCCAGCAGCTCCGGGGGTGGGGATCAGCCCCAGCATTTT. It translates to CASSSGGGDQPQHF.